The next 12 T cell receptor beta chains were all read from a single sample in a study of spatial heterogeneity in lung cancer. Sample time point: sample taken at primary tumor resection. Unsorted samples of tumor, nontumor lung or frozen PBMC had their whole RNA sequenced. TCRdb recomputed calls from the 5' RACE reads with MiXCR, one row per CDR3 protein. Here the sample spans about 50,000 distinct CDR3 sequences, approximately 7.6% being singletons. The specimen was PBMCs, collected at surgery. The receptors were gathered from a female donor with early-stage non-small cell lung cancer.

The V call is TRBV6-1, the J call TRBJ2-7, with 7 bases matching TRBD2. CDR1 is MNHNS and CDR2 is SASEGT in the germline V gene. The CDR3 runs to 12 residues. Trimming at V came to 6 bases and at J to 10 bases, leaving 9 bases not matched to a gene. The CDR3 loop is CASRTGGSDQYF. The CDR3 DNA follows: TGTGCCAGCAGGACGGGAGGTAGCGACCAGTACTTC.

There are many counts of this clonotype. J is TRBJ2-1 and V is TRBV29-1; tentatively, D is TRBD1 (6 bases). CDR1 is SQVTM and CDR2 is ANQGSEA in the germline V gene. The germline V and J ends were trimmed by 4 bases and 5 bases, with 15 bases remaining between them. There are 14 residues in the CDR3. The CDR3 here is CSVVGQGSDNEQFF. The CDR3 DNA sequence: TGCAGCGTTGTTGGCCAGGGGTCAGACAATGAGCAGTTCTTC.

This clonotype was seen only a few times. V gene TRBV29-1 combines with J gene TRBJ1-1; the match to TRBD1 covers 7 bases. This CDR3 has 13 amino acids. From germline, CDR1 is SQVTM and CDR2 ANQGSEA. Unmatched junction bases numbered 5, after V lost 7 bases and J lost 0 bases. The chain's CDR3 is CSGKTGMNTEAFF. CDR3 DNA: TGCAGCGGGAAGACAGGGATGAACACTGAAGCTTTCTTT.

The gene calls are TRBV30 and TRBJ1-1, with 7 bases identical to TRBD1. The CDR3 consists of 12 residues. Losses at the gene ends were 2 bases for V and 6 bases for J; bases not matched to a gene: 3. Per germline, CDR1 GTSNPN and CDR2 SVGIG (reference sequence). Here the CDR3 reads CAWSSGGPEAFF. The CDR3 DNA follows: TGTGCCTGGAGTTCAGGGGGGCCTGAAGCTTTCTTT.

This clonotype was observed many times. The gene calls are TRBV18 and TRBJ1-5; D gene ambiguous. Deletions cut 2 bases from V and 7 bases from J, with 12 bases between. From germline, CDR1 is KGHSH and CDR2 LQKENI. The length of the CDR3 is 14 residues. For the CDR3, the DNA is TGTGCCAGCTCACCAGATCCATCAATCCAGCCCCAGCATTTT. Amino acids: CASSPDPSIQPQHF. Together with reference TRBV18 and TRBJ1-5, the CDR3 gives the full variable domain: NAGVMQNPRHLVRRRGQEARLRCSPMKGHSHVYWYRQLPEEGLKFMVYLQKENIIDESGMPKERFSAEFPKEGPSILRIQQVVRGDSAAYFCASSPDPSIQPQHFGDGTRLSIL.

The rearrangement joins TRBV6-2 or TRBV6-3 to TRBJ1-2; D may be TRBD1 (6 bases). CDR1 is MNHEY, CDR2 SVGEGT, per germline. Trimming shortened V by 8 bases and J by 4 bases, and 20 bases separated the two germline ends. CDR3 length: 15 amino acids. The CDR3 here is CASWGHRALIYGYTF. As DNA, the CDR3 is TGTGCCAGCTGGGGACACAGGGCTTTGATCTATGGCTACACCTTC.

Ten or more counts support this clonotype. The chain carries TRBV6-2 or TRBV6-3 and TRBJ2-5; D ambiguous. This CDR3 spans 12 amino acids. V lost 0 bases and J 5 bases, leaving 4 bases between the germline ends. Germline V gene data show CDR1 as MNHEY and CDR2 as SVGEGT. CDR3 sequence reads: CASSYSYETQYF. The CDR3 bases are TGTGCCAGCAGTTACTCCTACGAGACCCAGTACTTC.

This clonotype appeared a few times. The CDR3 protein is CASSPAGASGGFSETQYF. As DNA, the CDR3 is TGTGCCAGCAGTCCCGCCGGTGCTAGCGGGGGGTTCTCGGAGACCCAGTACTTC. This rearrangement joins TRBV28 to TRBJ2-5; TRBD2 matches at 11 bases. The V segment lost 5 bases and the J segment 5 bases; nucleotides outside the gene matches: 16. The germline V gene encodes CDR1 MDHEN and CDR2 SYDVKM. This CDR3 is built from 18 residues.

CDR3 sequence: CSPLSPGQGQETQYF. The CDR3 DNA sequence: TGCAGTCCCCTATCCCCGGGACAGGGGCAAGAGACCCAGTACTTC. J is TRBJ2-5 and V is TRBV20-1; 10 nucleotides match TRBD1. The germline V gene encodes CDR1 DFQATT and CDR2 SNEGSKA (reference sequence). The CDR3 is 15 amino acids. Trimming at V came to 8 bases and at J to 2 bases, leaving 11 bases not matched to a gene.

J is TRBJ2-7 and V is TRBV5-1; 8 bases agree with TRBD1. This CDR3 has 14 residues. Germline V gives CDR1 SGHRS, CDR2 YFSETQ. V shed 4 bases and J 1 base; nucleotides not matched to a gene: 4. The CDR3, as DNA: TGCGCCAGCAGCATACGGGACAGGTCCTACGAGCAGTACTTC. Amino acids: CASSIRDRSYEQYF. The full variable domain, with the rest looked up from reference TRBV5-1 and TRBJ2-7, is KAGVTQTPRYLIKTRGQQVTLSCSPISGHRSVSWYQQTPGQGLQFLFEYFSETQRNKGNFPGRFSGRQFSNSRSEMNVSTLELGDSALYLCASSIRDRSYEQYFGPGTRLTVT.

The CDR3 sequence is CAWSPDHNSPLHF. The CDR3 DNA sequence: TGTGCCTGGAGCCCCGATCATAATTCACCCCTCCACTTT. V usage is TRBV30 and J usage is TRBJ1-6; D is unclear. This CDR3 has 13 amino acids. From germline, CDR1 is GTSNPN and CDR2 SVGIG (reference sequence). Trimming removed 3 bases at V and 5 bases at J, with 8 bases between.

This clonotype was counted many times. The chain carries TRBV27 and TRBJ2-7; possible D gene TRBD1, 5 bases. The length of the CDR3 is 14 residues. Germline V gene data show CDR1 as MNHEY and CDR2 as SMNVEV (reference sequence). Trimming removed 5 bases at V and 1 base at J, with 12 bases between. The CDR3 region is CASSRSGLSYEQYF. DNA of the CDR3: TGTGCCAGCAGTCGTTCAGGGCTTTCCTACGAGCAGTACTTC.